This is a list of T cell receptor beta chains from one sample in a study of blood T cells in healthy people across ages. Via MiXCR, TCRdb re-called the 5' RACE reads, giving one row per CDR3 protein. The sample consists of more than 750,000 distinct CDR3 sequences, 25% to 35% of them appearing once. These same records also appear under a second study, on T cells of mothers and their children.

Specimen: blood. The receptor set was obtained from a woman in her thirties or forties in good health. CDR3s include the opening cysteine and the closing phenylalanine or tryptophan. D genes are given only for firm matches. Clone sizes are given selectively: once, few, many, or a class where the clone is expanded.

NA | TRBJ1-4 | NA | TRBV5-5 | CASSFRPNEKLFF | TGTGCCAGCAGCTTCAGGCCTAATGAAAAACTGTTTTTT
NA | TRBJ2-1 | TRBD2 | TRBV7-3 | CASSREAGGPYNEQFF | TGTGCCAGCAGCCGGGAAGCGGGAGGGCCCTACAATGAGCAGTTCTTC
many | TRBJ1-1 | NA | TRBV28 | CASSLWLAAEAFF | TGTGCCAGCAGTTTATGGTTGGCAGCTGAAGCTTTCTTT
NA | TRBJ2-1 | NA | TRBV5-1 | CASSLARDRSYNEQFF | TGCGCCAGCAGCTTGGCCCGAGACAGGAGCTACAATGAGCAGTTCTTC
once | TRBJ2-1 | TRBD1 | TRBV14 | CASAGQGNNEQFF | TGTGCCAGCGCGGGACAGGGGAACAATGAGCAGTTCTTC
few | TRBJ2-1 | TRBD1 | TRBV24-1 | CATSDGGTGGWDEQFF | TGTGCCACCAGTGACGGAGGGACAGGGGGCTGGGATGAGCAGTTCTTC
many | TRBJ2-7 | TRBD2 | TRBV12-3/TRBV12-4 | CASSFGTSGSYEQYF | TGTGCCAGCAGTTTTGGGACTAGCGGCTCCTACGAGCAGTACTTC
many | TRBJ2-1 | NA | TRBV29-1 | CSVEPTGGGSQFF | TGCAGCGTTGAGCCAACAGGGGGGGGATCGCAGTTCTTC
few | TRBJ2-7 | NA | TRBV28 | CASSFRAVGEQYF | TGTGCCAGCAGTTTTAGGGCGGTGGGAGAGCAGTACTTC
many | TRBJ2-5 | NA | TRBV5-1 | CASSSQAVAETQYF | TGCGCCAGCAGCTCCCAGGCAGTGGCAGAGACCCAGTACTTC
once | TRBJ1-5 | NA | TRBV28 | CASSLGHSANNQPPHF | TGTGCCAGCAGTTTGGGACATTCGGCCAACAATCAGCCCCCGCATTTT
NA | TRBJ2-5 | NA | TRBV7-2 | CASSLDGGGGETQYF | TGTGCCAGCAGCTTAGATGGGGGTGGGGGAGAGACCCAGTACTTC
few | TRBJ1-4 | NA | TRBV7-2 | CASSLTAGGEKLFF | TGTGCCAGCAGCTTAACGGCAGGAGGGGAAAAACTGTTTTTT
many | TRBJ2-5 | NA | TRBV29-1 | CSAQGTETQYF | TGCAGCGCTCAAGGGACAGAGACCCAGTACTTC
NA | TRBJ2-7 | NA | TRBV6-1 | CASNPDRNAHYEQYF | TGTGCCAGCAATCCGGACCGGAACGCCCACTACGAGCAGTACTTC
few | TRBJ1-5 | NA | TRBV12-3/TRBV12-4 | CASSLRGGIGPQHF | TGTGCCAGCAGTTTAAGGGGAGGGATTGGTCCCCAGCATTTT
many | TRBJ1-6 | NA | TRBV20-1 | CSATPGVVASPLHF | TGCAGTGCAACCCCCGGGGTCGTCGCGTCACCCCTCCACTTT
NA | TRBJ2-3 | NA | TRBV5-5 | CASSLRRGQGGGEYF | TGTGCCAGCAGCCTTCGCCGGGGGCAAGGAGGTGGAGAGTATTTT
NA | TRBJ1-1 | TRBD1 | TRBV20-1 | CSARRQGGGSAFF | TGCAGTGCTAGACGACAGGGAGGTGGTTCAGCTTTCTTT
many | TRBJ2-4 | NA | TRBV20-1 | CSAREDLANFQGIQYF | TGCAGTGCTAGAGAAGATCTAGCGAACTTTCAGGGCATTCAGTACTTC
few | TRBJ2-3 | NA | TRBV9 | CASSVVEGGHTDTQYF | TGTGCCAGCAGCGTAGTTGAGGGGGGGCACACAGATACGCAGTATTTT
many | TRBJ1-4 | NA | TRBV20-1 | CSARDTFRGTNEKLFF | TGCAGTGCTCGAGACACATTCCGAGGAACTAATGAAAAACTGTTTTTT
many | TRBJ2-5 | NA | TRBV28 | CASSLLSMGETQYF | TGTGCCAGCAGCCTCCTAAGCATGGGTGAGACCCAGTACTTC
many | TRBJ2-6 | NA | TRBV9 | CASSVALDRSGANVLTF | TGTGCCAGCAGCGTAGCTTTAGACCGTTCCGGGGCCAACGTCCTGACTTTC
few | TRBJ2-2 | NA | TRBV6-6 | CASTNTGELFF | TGTGCCAGCACCAACACCGGGGAGCTGTTTTTT
NA | TRBJ2-7 | NA | TRBV2 | CASTSQQGLESEQYF | TGTGCCAGCACCTCCCAACAGGGACTCGAATCCGAGCAGTACTTC
many | TRBJ1-5 | NA | TRBV28 | CASSTRGYQPQHF | TGTGCCAGCAGTACAAGGGGTTATCAGCCCCAGCATTTT
few | TRBJ2-5 | NA | TRBV3-1 | CASSQVGGQAETQYF | TGTGCCAGCAGCCAAGTGGGAGGTCAAGCAGAGACCCAGTACTTC
many | TRBJ2-6 | NA | TRBV5-1 | CASSLAPSGTGANVLTF | TGCGCCAGCAGCTTGGCGCCCTCAGGGACTGGGGCCAACGTCCTGACTTTC
NA | TRBJ2-3 | TRBD2 | TRBV27 | CASSLILAGTDTQYF | TGTGCCAGCAGTTTGATATTAGCGGGGACAGATACGCAGTATTTT
NA | TRBJ2-1 | NA | TRBV6-4 | CASSDANGGSYNEQFF | TGTGCCAGCAGTGACGCAAATGGCGGTTCCTACAATGAGCAGTTCTTC
NA | TRBJ1-4 | NA | TRBV6-5 | CASSYGRRNNEKLFF | TGTGCCAGCAGTTACGGACGGAGGAATAATGAAAAACTGTTTTTT
NA | TRBJ2-3 | TRBD2 | TRBV15 | CATSTRTSVADTQYF | TGTGCCACCAGCACGAGGACTAGCGTGGCGGATACGCAGTATTTT
many | TRBJ2-7 | TRBD1 | TRBV5-1 | CASSLRQGAGEQYF | TGCGCCAGCAGCTTACGACAGGGGGCTGGGGAGCAGTACTTC
many | TRBJ2-7 | NA | TRBV2 | CASITPQGYEQYF | TGTGCCAGCATCACCCCCCAGGGGTACGAGCAGTACTTC
NA | TRBJ2-7 | TRBD1 | TRBV4-1 | CASSQGQGGCEQYF | TGCGCCAGCAGCCAAGGACAGGGGGGCTGCGAGCAGTACTTC
many | TRBJ2-7 | NA | TRBV28 | CASSPGGLKSYEQYF | TGTGCCAGCAGTCCCGGAGGACTGAAATCCTACGAGCAGTACTTC
NA | TRBJ2-5 | NA | TRBV27 | CAGSTISETQYF | TGTGCCGGCAGCACCATTTCGGAGACCCAGTACTTC
many | TRBJ1-1 | TRBD1 | TRBV15 | CATSRDWPFEQGNMNTEAFF | TGTGCCACCAGCAGAGATTGGCCCTTCGAACAGGGGAACATGAACACTGAAGCTTTCTTT
many | TRBJ1-6 | TRBD1 | TRBV5-1 | CASSLKQGKYSPLHF | TGCGCCAGCAGCTTAAAACAGGGGAAATATTCACCCCTCCACTTT
few | TRBJ2-7 | TRBD1 | TRBV14 | CASSQDLRTGVREQYF | TGTGCCAGCAGCCAAGATCTCAGGACAGGGGTGCGGGAGCAGTACTTC
few | TRBJ1-6 | TRBD1 | TRBV25-1 | CASSESWGTGHSPLHF | TGTGCCAGCAGTGAATCCTGGGGGACAGGGCACTCACCCCTCCACTTT
few | TRBJ2-2 | TRBD2 | TRBV7-2 | CASSLKRGGSGELFF | TGTGCCAGCAGCTTAAAGCGGGGGGGTAGCGGGGAGCTGTTTTTT
once | TRBJ2-1 | NA | TRBV29-1 | CSVVINEQFF | TGCAGCGTTGTTATAAATGAGCAGTTCTTC
NA | TRBJ2-1 | NA | TRBV5-1 | CASSLGSVFNEQFF | TGCGCCAGCAGCTTGGGATCCGTTTTCAATGAGCAGTTCTTC
NA | TRBJ2-3 | NA | TRBV7-3 | CASSYGQPTDTQYF | TGTGCCAGCAGCTACGGACAGCCCACAGATACGCAGTATTTT
NA | TRBJ1-1 | NA | TRBV19 | CASSINRRSFF | TGTGCCAGTAGTATTAACAGGAGGTCTTTCTTT
NA | TRBJ2-1 | NA | TRBV7-2 | CASSSRSGIQFF | TGTGCCAGCAGCTCCCGATCGGGAATACAGTTCTTC
NA | TRBJ2-3 | TRBD2 | TRBV5-1 | CASSTSGGAPDTQYF | TGCGCCAGCAGCACTAGCGGGGGGGCCCCAGATACGCAGTATTTT
many | TRBJ1-2 | NA | TRBV20-1 | CSVPGRGGYTF | TGCAGTGTTCCGGGGAGGGGCGGCTACACCTTC
NA | TRBJ1-1 | TRBD1 | TRBV5-1 | CASRSGGQGDTEAFF | TGCGCCAGCAGGTCAGGGGGACAGGGAGACACTGAAGCTTTCTTT
many | TRBJ2-7 | TRBD1 | TRBV7-3 | CASSRQGSTREQYF | TGTGCCAGCAGCAGACAGGGCAGCACGAGAGAGCAGTACTTC